Below, one T cell receptor beta chain is given with its context. Germline CDR1 LNHNV, CDR2 YYDKDF (reference sequence). Trimming shortened V by 0 bases and J by 4 bases, and 13 bases separated the two germline ends. This CDR3 is 16 amino acids long. The data derive from a study of blood T cell repertoires in COVID-19. The wider study: Material from acute and convalescent COVID-19 was sourced from the United States, Italy and Spain.

This table comes from immunoSEQ multiplex PCR, and its TCRdb copy is limited to in-frame clones, with some not included. The data hold approximately 250,000 clones, with roughly 82% observed a single time. The sequence was obtained from a middle-aged man who had recovered from COVID-19. Material: peripheral blood. The chain is built from TRBV15 and TRBJ2-1; D gene uncertain. CDR3 nucleotides: TGTGCCACCAGCAGAGATTCCCAACTTATATACAATGAGCAGTTCTTC. This translates into CATSRDSQLIYNEQFF.